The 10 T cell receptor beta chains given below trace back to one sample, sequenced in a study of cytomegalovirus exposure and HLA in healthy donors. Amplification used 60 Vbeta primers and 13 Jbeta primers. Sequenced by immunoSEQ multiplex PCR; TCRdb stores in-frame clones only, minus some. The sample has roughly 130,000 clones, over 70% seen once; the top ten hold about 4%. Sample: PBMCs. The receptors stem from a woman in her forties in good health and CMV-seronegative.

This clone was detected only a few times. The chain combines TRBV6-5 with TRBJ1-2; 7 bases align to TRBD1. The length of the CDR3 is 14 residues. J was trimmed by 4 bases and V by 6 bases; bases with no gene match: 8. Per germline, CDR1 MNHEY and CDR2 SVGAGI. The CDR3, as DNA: TGTGCCAGCAGGAGACAGGGACTCGGCTATGGCTACACCTTC. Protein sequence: CASRRQGLGYGYTF.

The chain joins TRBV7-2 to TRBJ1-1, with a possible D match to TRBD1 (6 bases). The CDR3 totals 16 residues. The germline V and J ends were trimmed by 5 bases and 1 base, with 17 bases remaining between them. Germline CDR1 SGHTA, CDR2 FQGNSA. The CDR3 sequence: CASSRPWTDPNTEAFF. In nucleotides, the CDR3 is TGTGCCAGCAGCCGACCGTGGACAGACCCGAACACTGAAGCTTTCTTT.

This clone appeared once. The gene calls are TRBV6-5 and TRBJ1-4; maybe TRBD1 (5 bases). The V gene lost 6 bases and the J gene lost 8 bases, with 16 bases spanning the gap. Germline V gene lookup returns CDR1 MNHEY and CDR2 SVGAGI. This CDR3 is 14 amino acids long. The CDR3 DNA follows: TGTGCCAGCAGCCCCGGACGGGGGGTGGAAAAACTGTTTTTT. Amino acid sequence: CASSPGRGVEKLFF.

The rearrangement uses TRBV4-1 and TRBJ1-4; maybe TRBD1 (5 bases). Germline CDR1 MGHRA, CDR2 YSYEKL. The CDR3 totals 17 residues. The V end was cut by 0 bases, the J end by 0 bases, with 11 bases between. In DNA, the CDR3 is TGCGCCAGCAGCCAAGAGGGGGGTGCCGCAACTAATGAAAAACTGTTTTTT. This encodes CASSQEGGAATNEKLFF.

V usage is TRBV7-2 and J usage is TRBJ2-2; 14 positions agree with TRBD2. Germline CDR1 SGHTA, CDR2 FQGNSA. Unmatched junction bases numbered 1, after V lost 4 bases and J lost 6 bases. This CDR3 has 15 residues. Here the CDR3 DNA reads TGTGCCAGCAGCTCGGGACTAGCGGGAGCCGGGGAGCTGTTTTTT. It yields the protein CASSSGLAGAGELFF.

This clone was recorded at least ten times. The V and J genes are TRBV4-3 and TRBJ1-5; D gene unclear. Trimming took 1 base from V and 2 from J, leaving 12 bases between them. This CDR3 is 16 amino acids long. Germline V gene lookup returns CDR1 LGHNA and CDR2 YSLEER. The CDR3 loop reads CASSQGVERGNQPQHF. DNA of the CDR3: TGCGCCAGCAGCCAAGGTGTGGAGCGGGGCAATCAGCCCCAGCATTTT.

This CDR3 reads CASSLRRGNSPLHF. The CDR3 DNA reads TGTGCCAGCAGCTTAAGGAGGGGTAATTCACCCCTCCACTTT. J is TRBJ1-6 and V is TRBV11-2; D possibly corresponds to TRBD1 (5 bases). Trimming pared 2 bases from V and 6 bases from J, leaving 8 bases between. The germline V gene encodes CDR1 SGHAT and CDR2 FQNNGV. This CDR3 has 14 amino acids.

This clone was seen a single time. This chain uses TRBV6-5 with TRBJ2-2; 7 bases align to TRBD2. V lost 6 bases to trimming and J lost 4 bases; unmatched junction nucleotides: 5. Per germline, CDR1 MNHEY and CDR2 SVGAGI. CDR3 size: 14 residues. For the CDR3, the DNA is TGTGCCAGCAGCCGTCCGGGGGGCACCGGGGAGCTGTTTTTT. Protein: CASSRPGGTGELFF.

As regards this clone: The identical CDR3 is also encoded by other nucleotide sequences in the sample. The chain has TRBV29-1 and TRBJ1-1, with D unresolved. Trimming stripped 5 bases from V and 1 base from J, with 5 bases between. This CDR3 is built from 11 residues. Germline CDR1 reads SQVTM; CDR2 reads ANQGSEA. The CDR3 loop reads CSVRQNTEAFF. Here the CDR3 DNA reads TGCAGCGTTCGACAGAACACTGAAGCTTTCTTT.

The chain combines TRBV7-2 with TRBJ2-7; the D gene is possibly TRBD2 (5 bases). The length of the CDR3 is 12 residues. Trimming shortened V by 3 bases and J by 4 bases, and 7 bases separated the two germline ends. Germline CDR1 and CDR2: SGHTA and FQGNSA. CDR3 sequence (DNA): TGTGCCAGCAGCTTTCGCGGGTACGAGCAGTACTTC. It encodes CASSFRGYEQYF.